These T cell receptor beta chains were read from a single sample in a study of T cell changes during pregnancy in multiple sclerosis. Produced via immunoSEQ multiplex PCR; TCRdb's table is partial and in-frame only. This sample carries about 27,000 clones, roughly 86% of them seen once, and the ten largest clones take around 13%. The sequenced sample was CD8+ T cells from peripheral blood mononuclear cells, obtained in the first trimester of pregnancy. Receptors were obtained from a female donor in good health, enrolled as a control in a pregnancy study. CDR3s leave out the opening cysteine and the closing phenylalanine or tryptophan. Each record gives: D gene, V gene, CDR3 protein. D genes are given only for firm matches.

-	TRBV7-2	ASSLAADSFGETQY
-	TRBV11-3	ASSLGYNEQF
TRBD2	TRBV28	ASYTGGDFYEQY
-	TRBV19	ASSPTQAESTEAF
-	TRBV28	ASSFHPSGGYT
-	TRBV27	ASRPSRTAYNEQF
-	TRBV7-9	ASSSTGNYNSPLH
-	TRBV7-2	ASSLELGGLGETQY
TRBD2	TRBV5-4	ATSASLSGGFKFEQF
-	TRBV21-1	ASGKLADNEQF
-	TRBV5-6	ASSFQSNQPQH
TRBD1	TRBV4-2	ASSQDSGTGGNTIY
TRBD1	TRBV4-2	ASSQDLGQGSSPLH
-	TRBV28	ASSFGPSSYNSPLH
TRBD2	TRBV6-5	ASSYSSGGAGELF
TRBD1	TRBV7-9	ASSPQTGTGGRGYT
TRBD1	TRBV2	ASSEGGQNGEQF
-	TRBV27	ASSLLDRFQETQY
TRBD1	TRBV28	ASSPGTAEETQY
TRBD1	TRBV6-6	ASRPLTGGKETQY
-	TRBV6-1	ASSEEEGSGNTIY
TRBD1	TRBV19	ASSPTGTGYSNQPQH
-	TRBV7-8	ASSLFGGNSNQPQH
-	TRBV27	ASSPGYFYGYT
-	TRBV10-3	AISEGGSSSPLH
-	TRBV6-1	ASSAPPGGANVLT
-	TRBV19	ASSIGREMNNQPQH